Listed below are T cell receptor beta chains from one sample, sequenced in a study of technical replicates of blood from a handful of donors. Sequenced by immunoSEQ multiplex PCR; TCRdb stores in-frame clones only, minus some. The data show about 68,000 clones, 95% to 97% seen once. Sequences were obtained from T cells isolated from PBMCs. The receptors stem from a human donor in good health. The CDR3 runs from the conserved cysteine through the conserved F or W. A D gene is named only where the DNA matches it firmly. Expanded clones are given a class, and other clones once, few, many or no size at all.

clone size	V gene	D gene	J gene	CDR3 DNA	CDR3 protein
.	TRBV6-5	.	TRBJ1-2	TGTGCCAGCAGTTACCTTGGGGGGGACTATGGCTACACCTTC	CASSYLGGDYGYTF
.	TRBV4-1	.	TRBJ1-2	TGCGCCAGCAGCCGACGGAGGGATGGCTACACCTTC	CASSRRRDGYTF
.	TRBV6-4	TRBD2	TRBJ2-2	TGTGCCAGCAGTGGGACTAGCACCGGGGAGCTGTTTTTT	CASSGTSTGELFF
.	TRBV5-8	TRBD2	TRBJ2-1	TGTGCCAGCAGCGGCGGGACTAGCGGGAGCAATGAGCAGTTCTTC	CASSGGTSGSNEQFF
.	TRBV5-6	TRBD2	TRBJ2-5	TGTGCCAGCAGGCTAGCGGGAGAGACCCAGTACTTC	CASRLAGETQYF
.	TRBV29-1	TRBD2	TRBJ2-7	TGCAGCGTTGATGGGTTAGCGGGAGAGAGCGAGCAGTACTTC	CSVDGLAGESEQYF
.	TRBV28	TRBD2	TRBJ2-7	TGTGCCAGCAGTCCAGCGGGAGGCCCCTACGAGCAGTACTTC	CASSPAGGPYEQYF
.	TRBV11-3	TRBD1	TRBJ1-1	TGTGCCAGCAGCCCTTTAACAGGGGGCATGAACACTGAAGCTTTCTTT	CASSPLTGGMNTEAFF
.	TRBV6-6	TRBD1	TRBJ1-2	TGTGCCAGCAGTGAGGGACAGGGGGGAGGTGGCTACACCTTC	CASSEGQGGGGYTF
.	TRBV29-1	.	TRBJ1-2	TGCAGCGGGACCGGGACATCCTATGGCTACACCTTC	CSGTGTSYGYTF
.	TRBV27	TRBD2	TRBJ2-1	TGTGCCAGCAGTTCCCAATTTCTAGCGGGAGGACTCAATGAGCAGTTCTTC	CASSSQFLAGGLNEQFF
.	TRBV2	.	TRBJ2-7	TGTGCCAGCACCGGGGGACAGACCTACGAGCAGTACTTC	CASTGGQTYEQYF
.	TRBV15	.	TRBJ2-6	TGTGCCACCAGCAGAGACGTCTCTGGGGCCAACGTCCTGACTTTC	CATSRDVSGANVLTF
.	TRBV30	TRBD1	TRBJ2-7	TGTGCCTGGAGTGGTGACAGGGGTTACGAGCAGTACTTC	CAWSGDRGYEQYF
.	TRBV30	TRBD2	TRBJ2-5	TGTGCCTGGAGTCCTGGACTAGCGGGAGAGACCCAGTACTTC	CAWSPGLAGETQYF
.	TRBV7-9	.	TRBJ2-3	TGTGCCAGCAGCTTAGGAGGGACAGATACGCAGTATTTT	CASSLGGTDTQYF
.	TRBV5-6	TRBD1	TRBJ1-4	TGTGCCAGCAGCCAAGACAGGGGGCTTTATGAAAAACTGTTTTTT	CASSQDRGLYEKLFF
.	TRBV18	.	TRBJ2-2	TGTGCCAGCTCACCAACGAAGGGGGAAACCGGGGAGCTGTTTTTT	CASSPTKGETGELFF
.	TRBV4-1	.	TRBJ2-1	TGCGCCAGCAGCCAAAAATCCCACTGGAGCTCCTACAATGAGCAGTTCTTC	CASSQKSHWSSYNEQFF
.	TRBV4-3	TRBD1	TRBJ1-1	TGCGCCAGCAGCCAAGACAGGGGGGACACTGAAGCTTTCTTT	CASSQDRGDTEAFF
once	TRBV14	.	TRBJ1-2	TGTGCCAGCAGCCAGACTTTGACAGCCTTCTATGGCTACACCTTC	CASSQTLTAFYGYTF
.	TRBV28	TRBD2	TRBJ2-1	TGTGCCAGCAGTAACATGGGGAGCGGGAGGTTGAATGAGCAGTTCTTC	CASSNMGSGRLNEQFF
.	TRBV27	.	TRBJ2-1	TGTGCCAGCAGTTTATCGGGACACACCTACAATGAGCAGTTCTTC	CASSLSGHTYNEQFF
.	TRBV21-1	.	TRBJ1-1	TGTGCCAGCAGCAATGTCCCGGGACAGGGGGATGAAGCTTTCTTT	CASSNVPGQGDEAFF
.	TRBV5-6	.	TRBJ1-1	TGTGCCAGCAGCCCAACAGGAGTGAACACTGAAGCTTTCTTT	CASSPTGVNTEAFF
.	TRBV12-5	TRBD2	TRBJ2-1	TGTGCTAGTGGTTTGGACCGGGACTATCGCGGCTCCTACAATGAGCAGTTCTTC	CASGLDRDYRGSYNEQFF
.	TRBV9	.	TRBJ1-2	TGTGCCAGCAGCGTAGAGGCATGGCTTCCCGGGGATGGCTACACCTTC	CASSVEAWLPGDGYTF
.	TRBV15	TRBD2	TRBJ2-3	TGTGCCTCGCAAAGGGGAGCGGGGGGCACAGATACGCAGTATTTT	CASQRGAGGTDTQYF
.	TRBV7-3	.	TRBJ1-1	TGTGCCAGCAGCTCCGAGGCCACGGCCACTGAAGCTTTCTTT	CASSSEATATEAFF
.	TRBV6-6	.	TRBJ1-1	TGTGCCAGCAGCCCCAAGGGGGGGACTGAAGCTTTCTTT	CASSPKGGTEAFF
.	TRBV4-2	TRBD2	TRBJ2-7	TGTGCCAGCAGCCAAGACGGGGCTAGGGACTACGGGCAGTACTTC	CASSQDGARDYGQYF
.	TRBV30	.	TRBJ1-1	TGTGCCTGGAGGCATAACTTGAACACTGAAGCTTTCTTT	CAWRHNLNTEAFF
once	TRBV28	TRBD2	TRBJ2-7	TGTGCCAGCAGTCCATTAGTAGGGAGGGCCCTAGACGAGCAGTACTTC	CASSPLVGRALDEQYF
.	TRBV11-2	TRBD2	TRBJ2-1	TGTGCCAGCAGCTTAGAGCTAGCGGGATACGGTGAGCAGTTCTTC	CASSLELAGYGEQFF
.	TRBV21-1	.	TRBJ1-5	TGTGCCAGCAGCAAGGTGGACAGGGGTTATCAGCCCCAGCATTTT	CASSKVDRGYQPQHF
.	TRBV7-3	.	TRBJ2-3	TGTGCCAGCAGCTTGGTACTCACAGATACGCAGTATTTT	CASSLVLTDTQYF
once	TRBV11-3	.	TRBJ1-4	TGTGCCAGCAGTCACAGGGCCCCAACTAATGAAAAACTGTTTTTT	CASSHRAPTNEKLFF
.	TRBV5-1	.	TRBJ2-5	TGCGCCAGCAGCTTGTCCCAGGGAGGTCCAGAGACCCAGTACTTC	CASSLSQGGPETQYF
.	TRBV4-1	.	TRBJ2-5	TGCGCCAGCAGCCAAGAAGGGGGACGAGAGACCCAGTACTTC	CASSQEGGRETQYF
.	TRBV29-1	.	TRBJ1-4	TGCAGCGTTGACTCGGGAAATGAAAAACTGTTTTTT	CSVDSGNEKLFF
.	TRBV5-8	TRBD1	TRBJ2-3	TGTGCCAGCAGCTTCTACAGGGGATCTACAGATACGCAGTATTTT	CASSFYRGSTDTQYF
.	TRBV6-1	.	TRBJ1-1	TGTGCCAGCAGTGACTATCAGAGGGCGGACACTGAAGCTTTCTTT	CASSDYQRADTEAFF
.	TRBV9	TRBD2	TRBJ2-1	TGTGCCAGCAGCGGAGCGGGACCCTCCTACAATGAGCAGTTCTTC	CASSGAGPSYNEQFF
.	TRBV28	.	TRBJ1-5	TGTGCCAGCAGTAGCAGGGAATCGGGTAGCAATCAGCCCCAGCATTTT	CASSSRESGSNQPQHF
once	TRBV11-3	.	TRBJ1-1	TGTGCCAGCACCTCAGTACACAGGATTCGGGACACTGAAGCTTTCTTT	CASTSVHRIRDTEAFF
.	TRBV2	.	TRBJ2-5	TGTGCCAGCAGTGACCCTTGGCGGGATCAAGAGACCCAGTACTTC	CASSDPWRDQETQYF
.	TRBV2	TRBD2	TRBJ2-7	TGTGCCAGCACAGCGGGAGGGTACTACGAGCAGTACTTC	CASTAGGYYEQYF
.	TRBV4-1	.	TRBJ2-1	TGCGCCAGCAGCCAAGGACTTTTCCCTTACAATGAGCAGTTCTTC	CASSQGLFPYNEQFF
once	TRBV28	.	TRBJ1-1	TGTGCCAGCAGTCTTCAGAACGCTCTGAACACTGAAGCTTTCTTT	CASSLQNALNTEAFF
.	TRBV5-1	TRBD1	TRBJ1-3	TGCGCCAGCAGCTTGTTTAGGACAGGGGGAATAGGCTCTGGAAACACCATATATTTT	CASSLFRTGGIGSGNTIYF